These 3 T cell receptor beta chains share one sample of origin, sequenced in a study of OX40 agonist ivuxolimab in advanced cancers. Sequenced by immunoSEQ multiplex PCR; TCRdb stores in-frame clones only, minus some. Found here are tens of thousands of clones, about 90% of them singletons; the top ten hold approximately 1.8%. The sample consisted of CD4+ or CD8+ T cells sorted from blood, taken in a trial of the OX40 agonist ivuxolimab. The source of these receptors is an adult with an advanced solid tumor such as melanoma, head and neck, liver or kidney cancer.

J is TRBJ2-7 and V is TRBV29-1; the match to TRBD1 covers 9 bases. Germline CDR1 and CDR2: SQVTM and ANQGSEA. Losses at the gene ends were 6 bases for V and 4 bases for J; bases not matched to a gene: 10. The CDR3 totals 14 residues. The CDR3: CSVRGTGKEYEQYF. In nucleotides, the CDR3 is TGCAGCGTACGAGGGACAGGGAAGGAGTACGAGCAGTACTTC.

The genes are TRBV7-2 and TRBJ2-4; 8 bases agree with TRBD2. The CDR3 covers 14 residues. Looked up from germline, CDR1 is SGHTA and CDR2 is FQGNSA. V dropped 4 bases and J dropped 7; count of bases not matched to a gene: 6. The CDR3 region has the DNA TGTGCCAGCAGCTCCCGGGAGGGCGGGAACATTCAGTACTTC. Its protein product is CASSSREGGNIQYF. Full variable domain (outside the CDR3, taken from reference TRBV7-2 and TRBJ2-4): GAGVSQSPSNKVTEKGKDVELRCDPISGHTALYWYRQSLGQGLEFLIYFQGNSAPDKSGLPSDRFSAERTGGSVSTLTIQRTQQEDSAVYLCASSSREGGNIQYFGAGTRLSVL.

The chain combines TRBV28 with TRBJ1-2, with TRBD1 as a possible D gene (5 bases). Between the trimmed V and J ends, which lost 6 bases and 0 bases, there was a span of 17 bases. Germline loops: CDR1 MDHEN, CDR2 SYDVKM. This CDR3 has 16 amino acids. DNA of the CDR3: TGTGCCAGCAGCTTACCATCCGGGGCTTCTAACTATGGCTACACCTTC. The encoded protein is CASSLPSGASNYGYTF.